These T cell receptor beta chains were read from a single sample in a study of T cell responses to AZD1222 COVID-19 vaccine. Some clones are missing from TCRdb's copy, which holds only in-frame ones; the method was immunoSEQ multiplex PCR. Of more than 150,000 clones in the sample, approximately 91% are singletons; the top ten hold 1.9%. This sample comprised peripheral blood, obtained 28 days after the second AZD1222 dose. These TCRs come from an adult who received the AZD1222 COVID-19 vaccine. The CDR3 runs from the conserved cysteine through the conserved F or W.

v_call	j_call	cdr3_aa
TRBV5-1	TRBJ1-4	CASSLGSGGAVQEEKLFF
TRBV10-3	TRBJ1-3	CAIREDILQGLNTIYF
TRBV19	TRBJ2-3	CASRPLAGGGTDTQYF
TRBV20-1	TRBJ1-5	CSASLPGGAGQPQHF
TRBV7-2	TRBJ2-7	CASSPTQGAHYEQYF
TRBV7-9	TRBJ2-1	CASSLVSGGAQQFF
TRBV18	TRBJ1-1	CASSPPATNTEAFF
TRBV3-1/TRBV3-2	TRBJ2-2	CASSQDGLAENTGELFF
TRBV7-9	TRBJ2-2	CASSLGGTNTGELFF
TRBV3-1/TRBV3-2	TRBJ2-2	CASSQDSRATGELFF
TRBV6-5	TRBJ2-1	CASMKREDYNEQFF
TRBV7-9	TRBJ2-2	CASRTWGQGETGELFF
TRBV3-1/TRBV3-2	TRBJ1-2	CASSQGRIYSYGYTF
TRBV19	TRBJ2-7	CASKKTGAYEQYF
TRBV19	TRBJ2-1	CATALGTYNEQFF
TRBV7-6	TRBJ2-7	CASRPGGNSYEQYF
TRBV6-2/TRBV6-3	TRBJ1-1	CASSYPVPQAFF